A selection of T cell receptor beta chains follows, all from one sample in a study of CD8+CD57+ T cells in acquired aplastic anemia. TCRdb re-analysed the reads in MiXCR, keeping a single row per CDR3 protein. This table holds 200,000 to 250,000 distinct CDR3 sequences, approximately 45% found once. The sample consisted of sorted CD4+, CD8+, or CD8+CD57+ T cells (not recorded which) from PBMCs. The receptors were sampled from a human donor with aplastic anemia. Both conserved end residues are part of each CDR3.

V gene: TRBV14
J gene: TRBJ2-6
CDR3 length: 16
CDR3 protein: CASSLIGSTGANVLTF

V gene: TRBV20-1
J gene: TRBJ2-7
CDR3 length: 16
CDR3 protein: CSAENSLRGSVYEQYF

V gene: TRBV24-1
J gene: TRBJ2-2
CDR3 length: 12
CDR3 protein: CATSGSDGELFF

V gene: TRBV5-1
J gene: TRBJ1-2
CDR3 length: 16
CDR3 protein: CASSLVGQEVGDGYTF

V gene: TRBV10-3
J gene: TRBJ2-7
CDR3 length: 14
CDR3 protein: CAISGGQGVDEQYF

V gene: TRBV2
J gene: TRBJ1-4
CDR3 length: 14
CDR3 protein: CASSVGGQSEKLFF

V gene: TRBV29-1
J gene: TRBJ1-1
CDR3 length: 11
CDR3 protein: CSVGGGPEAFF

V gene: TRBV19
J gene: TRBJ1-2
CDR3 length: 11
CDR3 protein: CASSMPYGYTF

V gene: TRBV25-1
J gene: TRBJ2-7
CDR3 length: 12
CDR3 protein: CASSDLSYEQYF

V gene: TRBV5-1
J gene: TRBJ1-2
CDR3 length: 14
CDR3 protein: CASSLDGTAYGYTF

V gene: TRBV9
J gene: TRBJ2-7
CDR3 length: 14
CDR3 protein: CASSAEQGVDEQYF

V gene: TRBV24-1
J gene: TRBJ2-3
CDR3 length: 14
CDR3 protein: CATRGTGSTDTQYF

V gene: TRBV5-8
J gene: TRBJ1-1
CDR3 length: 12
CDR3 protein: CASSSRGAEAFF

V gene: TRBV29-1
J gene: TRBJ2-1
CDR3 length: 14
CDR3 protein: CSAPVRDFYNEQFF

V gene: TRBV7-9
J gene: TRBJ2-1
CDR3 length: 16
CDR3 protein: CASSLPGTEVYNEQFF

V gene: TRBV6-4
J gene: TRBJ2-7
CDR3 length: 16
CDR3 protein: CASSSIPGTGVYEQYF

V gene: TRBV6-9
J gene: TRBJ2-7
CDR3 length: 14
CDR3 protein: CASSYSSGTPEQYF

V gene: TRBV2
J gene: TRBJ2-1
CDR3 length: 10
CDR3 protein: CASSENEQFF

V gene: TRBV29-1
J gene: TRBJ1-2
CDR3 length: 13
CDR3 protein: CSVGQILGYGYTF

V gene: TRBV6-1
J gene: TRBJ2-7
CDR3 length: 13
CDR3 protein: CASTNKRNYEQYF

V gene: TRBV12-5
J gene: TRBJ2-2
CDR3 length: 16
CDR3 protein: CASGDRATTNTGELFF

V gene: TRBV11-2
J gene: TRBJ2-1
CDR3 length: 14
CDR3 protein: CASSLTGPFNEQFF

V gene: TRBV2
J gene: -
CDR3 length: 14
CDR3 protein: CASSEENRFYEQYF

V gene: TRBV20-1
J gene: TRBJ1-6
CDR3 length: 15
CDR3 protein: CSARDQQGAGSPLHF

V gene: TRBV7-2
J gene: TRBJ2-5
CDR3 length: 12
CDR3 protein: CASSLSGGTQYF

V gene: TRBV19
J gene: TRBJ1-2
CDR3 length: 17
CDR3 protein: CASSIGFRGRGLCGYTF

V gene: TRBV12-3/TRBV12-4
J gene: TRBJ1-3
CDR3 length: 16
CDR3 protein: CASRLTGTTSGNTIYF

V gene: TRBV7-6
J gene: TRBJ2-7
CDR3 length: 14
CDR3 protein: CASSPGTGLHEQYF

V gene: TRBV7-3
J gene: TRBJ2-1
CDR3 length: 13
CDR3 protein: CASSLGQGNEQFF

V gene: TRBV7-2
J gene: TRBJ1-1
CDR3 length: 15
CDR3 protein: CASSQSTGGSTEAFF

V gene: TRBV27
J gene: TRBJ1-5
CDR3 length: 14
CDR3 protein: CASNPGTANQPQHF

V gene: TRBV27
J gene: TRBJ2-7
CDR3 length: 14
CDR3 protein: CASRDRRGSYEQYF

V gene: TRBV7-6
J gene: TRBJ1-4
CDR3 length: 15
CDR3 protein: CASSLGTRAGEKLFF

V gene: TRBV12-3/TRBV12-4
J gene: TRBJ1-2
CDR3 length: 14
CDR3 protein: CASSLDRRDYGYTF

V gene: TRBV6-1
J gene: TRBJ2-7
CDR3 length: 16
CDR3 protein: CASSEGAWGFSHEQYF

V gene: TRBV12-3/TRBV12-4
J gene: TRBJ2-3
CDR3 length: 12
CDR3 protein: CASSLAGGTQYF

V gene: TRBV2
J gene: TRBJ1-6
CDR3 length: 12
CDR3 protein: CAVGGENSPLHF

V gene: TRBV7-2
J gene: TRBJ2-5
CDR3 length: 15
CDR3 protein: CASSLVETALETQYF

V gene: TRBV27
J gene: TRBJ1-5
CDR3 length: 14
CDR3 protein: CASSPNRVRQPQHF

V gene: TRBV19
J gene: TRBJ1-3
CDR3 length: 15
CDR3 protein: CASDVQGSPGNTIYF

V gene: TRBV29-1
J gene: TRBJ2-5
CDR3 length: 12
CDR3 protein: CSVGDRKETQYF

V gene: TRBV6-4
J gene: TRBJ2-7
CDR3 length: 13
CDR3 protein: CASTPIVSYEQYF

V gene: TRBV7-9
J gene: TRBJ2-7
CDR3 length: 17
CDR3 protein: CASSLSERGGYIYEQYF

V gene: TRBV25-1
J gene: TRBJ1-6
CDR3 length: 15
CDR3 protein: CASSESPGSGSPLHF

V gene: TRBV6-1
J gene: TRBJ1-2
CDR3 length: 15
CDR3 protein: CASSEDGTGGYGYTF

V gene: TRBV29-1
J gene: TRBJ2-2
CDR3 length: 13
CDR3 protein: CSVGTRLSGELFF

V gene: TRBV24-1
J gene: TRBJ2-1
CDR3 length: 12
CDR3 protein: CATSPYGDEQFF

V gene: TRBV9
J gene: TRBJ1-2
CDR3 length: 15
CDR3 protein: CASSAWTGENYGYTF

V gene: TRBV24-1
J gene: TRBJ1-5
CDR3 length: 13
CDR3 protein: CATSVGPNQPQHF

V gene: TRBV5-5
J gene: TRBJ1-2
CDR3 length: 13
CDR3 protein: CASIPQGDYGYTF